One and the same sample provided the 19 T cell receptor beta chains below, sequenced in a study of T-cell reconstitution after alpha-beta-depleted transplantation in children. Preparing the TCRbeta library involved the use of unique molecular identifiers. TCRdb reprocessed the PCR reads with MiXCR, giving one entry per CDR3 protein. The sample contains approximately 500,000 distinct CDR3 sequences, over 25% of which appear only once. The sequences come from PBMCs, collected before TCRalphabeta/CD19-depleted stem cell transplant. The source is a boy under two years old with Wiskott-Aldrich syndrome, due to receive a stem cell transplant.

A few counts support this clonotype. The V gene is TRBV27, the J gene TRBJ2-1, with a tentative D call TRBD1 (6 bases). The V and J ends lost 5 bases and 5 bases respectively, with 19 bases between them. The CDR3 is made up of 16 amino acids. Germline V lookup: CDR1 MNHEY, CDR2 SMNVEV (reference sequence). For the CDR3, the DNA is TGTGCCAGCAGTCCGACAGGACGGATTGAAAACAATGAGCAGTTCTTC. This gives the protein CASSPTGRIENNEQFF.

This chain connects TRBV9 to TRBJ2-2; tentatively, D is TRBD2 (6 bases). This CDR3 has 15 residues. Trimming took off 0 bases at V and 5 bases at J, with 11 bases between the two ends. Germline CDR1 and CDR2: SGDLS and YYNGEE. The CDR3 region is CASSVDGGVTGELFF. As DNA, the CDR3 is TGTGCCAGCAGCGTAGATGGAGGGGTGACCGGGGAGCTGTTTTTT.

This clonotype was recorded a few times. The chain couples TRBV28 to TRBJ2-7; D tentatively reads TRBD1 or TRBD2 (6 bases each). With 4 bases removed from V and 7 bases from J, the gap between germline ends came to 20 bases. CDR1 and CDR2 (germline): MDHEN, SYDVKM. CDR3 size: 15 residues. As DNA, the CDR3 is TGTGCCAGCAGTTACCGGCTAGGGGGGATCGGAGAGCAGTACTTC. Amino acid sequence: CASSYRLGGIGEQYF.

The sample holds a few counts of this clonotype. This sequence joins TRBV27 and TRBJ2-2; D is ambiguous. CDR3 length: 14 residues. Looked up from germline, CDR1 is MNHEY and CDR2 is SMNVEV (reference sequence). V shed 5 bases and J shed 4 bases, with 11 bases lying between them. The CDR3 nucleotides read TGTGCCAGCAGTCCCTCTCCTGGCACCGGGGAGCTGTTTTTT. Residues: CASSPSPGTGELFF.

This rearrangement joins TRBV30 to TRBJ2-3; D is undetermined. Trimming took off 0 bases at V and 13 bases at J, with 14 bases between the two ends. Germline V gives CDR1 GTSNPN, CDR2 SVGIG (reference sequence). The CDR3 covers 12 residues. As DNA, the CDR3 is TGTGCCTGGAGTGTAGGCCCTTTTGGGGAGTATTTT. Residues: CAWSVGPFGEYF. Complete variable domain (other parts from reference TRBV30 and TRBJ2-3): SQTIHQWPATLVQPVGSPLSLECTVEGTSNPNLYWYRQAAGRGLQLLFYSVGIGQISSEVPQNLSASRPQDRQFILSSKKLLLSDSGFYLCAWSVGPFGEYFGPGTRLTVL.

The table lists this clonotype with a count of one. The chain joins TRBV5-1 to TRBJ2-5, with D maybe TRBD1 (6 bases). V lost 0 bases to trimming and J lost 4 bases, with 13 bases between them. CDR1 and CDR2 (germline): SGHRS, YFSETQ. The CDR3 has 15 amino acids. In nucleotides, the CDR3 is TGCGCCAGCAGCTTGGCAGGGGCCAGGCGAGAGACCCAGTACTTC. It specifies CASSLAGARRETQYF.

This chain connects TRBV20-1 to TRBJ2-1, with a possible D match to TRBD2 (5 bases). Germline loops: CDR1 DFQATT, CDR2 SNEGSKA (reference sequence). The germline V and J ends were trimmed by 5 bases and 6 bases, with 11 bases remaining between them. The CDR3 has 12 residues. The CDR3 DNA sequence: TGCAGTGCTTGGAGGAGGCTCAATGAGCAGTTCTTC. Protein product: CSAWRRLNEQFF.

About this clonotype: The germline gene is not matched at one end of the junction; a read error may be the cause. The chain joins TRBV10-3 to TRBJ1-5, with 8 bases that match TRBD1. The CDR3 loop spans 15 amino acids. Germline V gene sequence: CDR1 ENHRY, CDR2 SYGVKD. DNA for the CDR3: TGTGCCATCAGTGAATCCGACAGGGGCAAGCAGCCCCAGCATTTT. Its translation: CAISESDRGKQPQHF.

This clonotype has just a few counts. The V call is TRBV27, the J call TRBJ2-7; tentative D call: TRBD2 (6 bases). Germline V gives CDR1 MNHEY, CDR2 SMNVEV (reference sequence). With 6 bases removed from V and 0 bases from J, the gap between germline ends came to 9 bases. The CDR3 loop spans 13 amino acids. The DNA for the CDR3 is TGTGCCAGCAGGGGCGGGAACTCCTACGAGCAGTACTTC. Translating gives CASRGGNSYEQYF.

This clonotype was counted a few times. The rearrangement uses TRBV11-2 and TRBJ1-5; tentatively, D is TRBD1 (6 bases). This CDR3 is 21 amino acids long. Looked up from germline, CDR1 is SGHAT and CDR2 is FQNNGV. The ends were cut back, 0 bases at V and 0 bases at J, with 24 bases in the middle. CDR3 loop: CASSLEARDIPRDYSNQPQHF. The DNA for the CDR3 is TGTGCCAGCAGCTTAGAGGCCCGGGACATCCCACGAGACTATAGCAATCAGCCCCAGCATTTT.

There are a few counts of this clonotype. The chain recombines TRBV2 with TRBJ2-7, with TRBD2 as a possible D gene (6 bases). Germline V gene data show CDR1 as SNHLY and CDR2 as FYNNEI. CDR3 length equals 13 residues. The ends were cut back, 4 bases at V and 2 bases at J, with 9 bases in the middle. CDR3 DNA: TGTGCCAGCAGTGTCGGCGGGGCCTACGAGCAGTACTTC. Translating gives CASSVGGAYEQYF. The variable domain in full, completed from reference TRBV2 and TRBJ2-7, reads EPEVTQTPSHQVTQMGQEVILRCVPISNHLYFYWYRQILGQKVEFLVSFYNNEISEKSEIFDDQFSVERPDGSNFTLKIRSTKLEDSAMYFCASSVGGAYEQYFGPGTRLTVT.

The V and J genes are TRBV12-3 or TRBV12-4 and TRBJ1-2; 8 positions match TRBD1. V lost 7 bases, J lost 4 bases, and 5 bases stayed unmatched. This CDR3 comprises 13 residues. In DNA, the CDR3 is TGTGCCAGCAAGACCGGGACAGGCTATGGCTACACCTTC. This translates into CASKTGTGYGYTF.

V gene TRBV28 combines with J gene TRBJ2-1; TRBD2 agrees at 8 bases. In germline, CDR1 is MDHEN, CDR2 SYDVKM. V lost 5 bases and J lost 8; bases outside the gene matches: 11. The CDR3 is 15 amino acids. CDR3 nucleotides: TGTGCCAGCAGTCCGGTCGGGACTAGGTGGCATGAGCAGTTCTTC. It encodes CASSPVGTRWHEQFF.

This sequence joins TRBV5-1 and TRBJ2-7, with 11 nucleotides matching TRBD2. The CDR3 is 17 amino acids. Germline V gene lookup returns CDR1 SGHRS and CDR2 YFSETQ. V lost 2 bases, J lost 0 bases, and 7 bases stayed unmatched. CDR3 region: CASSLLAGDLSSYEQYF. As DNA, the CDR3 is TGCGCCAGCAGCTTACTAGCGGGGGACCTTAGCTCCTACGAGCAGTACTTC. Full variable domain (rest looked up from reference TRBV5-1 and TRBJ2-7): KAGVTQTPRYLIKTRGQQVTLSCSPISGHRSVSWYQQTPGQGLQFLFEYFSETQRNKGNFPGRFSGRQFSNSRSEMNVSTLELGDSALYLCASSLLAGDLSSYEQYFGPGTRLTVT.

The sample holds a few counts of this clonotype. The CDR3 here is CASSPGTSGDYTDTQYF. Written as DNA, the CDR3 is TGCGCCAGCAGCCCCGGGACTAGCGGGGATTACACAGATACGCAGTATTTT. The chain uses TRBV5-1 and TRBJ2-3; 13 positions match TRBD2. This CDR3 spans 17 amino acids. Germline V gives CDR1 SGHRS, CDR2 YFSETQ. Trimming at V came to 4 bases and at J to 2 bases, leaving 7 bases not matched to a gene.

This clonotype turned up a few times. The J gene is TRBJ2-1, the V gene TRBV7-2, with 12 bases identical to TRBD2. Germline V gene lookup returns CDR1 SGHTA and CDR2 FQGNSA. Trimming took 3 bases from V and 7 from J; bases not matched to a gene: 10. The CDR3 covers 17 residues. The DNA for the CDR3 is TGTGCCAGCAGCTTGGTACTAGCGGGAGGCCCTAGAAATGAGCAGTTCTTC. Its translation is CASSLVLAGGPRNEQFF.

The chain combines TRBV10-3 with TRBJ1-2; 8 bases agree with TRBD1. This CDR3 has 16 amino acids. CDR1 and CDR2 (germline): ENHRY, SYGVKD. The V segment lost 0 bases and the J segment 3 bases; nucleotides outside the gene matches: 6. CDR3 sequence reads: CAISESQTDRDYGYTF. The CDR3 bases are TGTGCCATCAGTGAGTCTCAGACGGACAGGGACTATGGCTACACCTTC.

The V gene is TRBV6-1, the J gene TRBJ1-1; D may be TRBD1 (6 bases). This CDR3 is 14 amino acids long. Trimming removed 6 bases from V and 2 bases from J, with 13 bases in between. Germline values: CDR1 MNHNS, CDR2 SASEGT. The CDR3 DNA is TGTGCCAGCAGCGATCAGGGGACTAACACTGAAGCTTTCTTT. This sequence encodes CASSDQGTNTEAFF.

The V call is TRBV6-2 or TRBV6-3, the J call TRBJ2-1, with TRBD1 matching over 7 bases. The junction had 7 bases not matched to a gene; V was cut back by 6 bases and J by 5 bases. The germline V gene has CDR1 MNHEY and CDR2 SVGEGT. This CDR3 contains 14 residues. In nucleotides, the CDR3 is TGTGCCAGCAGGCCGACAGGGTTAAACAATGAGCAGTTCTTC. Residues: CASRPTGLNNEQFF.